This entry lists 29 T cell receptor beta chains sequenced from one sample in a study of cytomegalovirus exposure and HLA in healthy donors. Using immunoSEQ multiplex PCR, the repertoire was profiled, and TCRdb retains in-frame clones only, with some absent. Of some 170,000 clones listed, 87% are singletons. Sequenced sample: PBMCs. The receptors derive from a woman aged 30 to 39 in good health and CMV-seronegative.

This chain uses TRBV5-1 with TRBJ1-2, with unresolved D. CDR3 length: 12 amino acids. The germline gives CDR1 SGHRS, CDR2 YFSETQ. Trimming cost V 2 bases and J 5 bases, with 7 bases left between them. The CDR3 loop is CASSFSSYGYTF. The CDR3, as DNA: TGCGCCAGCAGCTTCTCTAGTTATGGCTACACCTTC.

This clone was counted once. The chain has TRBV5-4 and TRBJ2-5; 8 bases are shared with TRBD1. The germline V gene encodes CDR1 SGHNT and CDR2 YYREEE (reference sequence). The CDR3 spans 13 residues. The V segment lost 0 bases and the J segment 5 bases; nucleotides outside the gene matches: 0. CDR3 DNA sequence: TGTGCCAGCAGCTTGGACAGGGGGGAGACCCAGTACTTC. Its translation is CASSLDRGETQYF.

This chain links TRBV10-3 with TRBJ2-3; unclear D gene. V lost 3 bases, J lost 0 bases, and 10 bases lay in between. Germline V gives CDR1 ENHRY, CDR2 SYGVKD. This CDR3 spans 15 amino acids. CDR3 loop: CAISDYQPSTDTQYF. In DNA, the CDR3 is TGTGCCATCAGTGACTATCAACCCAGCACAGATACGCAGTATTTT.

This CDR3 reads CASRGTSGSLSYEQYF. The CDR3 DNA follows: TGTGCCAGTAGAGGGACTAGCGGGAGTTTATCCTACGAGCAGTACTTC. The rearrangement uses TRBV19 and TRBJ2-7; 14 bases align to TRBD2. The CDR3 runs to 16 residues. Germline loops: CDR1 LNHDA, CDR2 SQIVND (reference sequence). V gave up 6 bases and J gave up 1 base; unmatched junction bases: 5.

J is TRBJ1-5 and V is TRBV6-1; 9 bases line up with TRBD1. The CDR3 contains 17 residues. CDR1 MNHNS and CDR2 SASEGT come from the germline V gene. Trimming cost V 1 base and J 1 base; bases outside gene matches: 5. As DNA, the CDR3 is TGTGCCAGCAGTGAAGGTTGGACAGGGGCAAGCAATCAGCCCCAGCATTTT. Protein sequence: CASSEGWTGASNQPQHF.

CDR3 in DNA: TGCGCCAGCAGCCCGGCCGGACAGGCCGACGGCTACACCTTC. Residues: CASSPAGQADGYTF. The rearrangement joins TRBV4-1 to TRBJ1-2, with 7 nucleotides matching TRBD1. In germline, CDR1 is MGHRA, CDR2 YSYEKL. V gave up 4 bases and J gave up 8 bases; unmatched junction bases: 10. There are 14 residues in the CDR3.

This clone was seen a handful of times. This rearrangement joins TRBV2 to TRBJ1-5; D gene ambiguous. CDR3 length: 15 residues. The germline gives CDR1 SNHLY, CDR2 FYNNEI. V lost 2 bases and J lost 1, with 9 bases in between. Here the CDR3 reads CASSESGRSNQPQHF. CDR3 coding DNA: TGTGCCAGCAGTGAATCGGGAAGGAGCAATCAGCCCCAGCATTTT.

The rearrangement joins TRBV7-9 to TRBJ1-2; 8 bases line up with TRBD1. Germline values: CDR1 SEHNR, CDR2 FQNEAQ (reference sequence). With V trimmed by 6 bases and J by 4 bases, 7 bases remained unmatched. The CDR3 sequence is 14 residues long. CDR3 bases: TGTGCCAGCAGACCACCGGGACAGGCCTATGGCTACACCTTC. Translated: CASRPPGQAYGYTF.

This clone was detected a few times. The chain links TRBV10-3 to TRBJ2-1, with TRBD2 identical over 8 bases. V was pared by 5 bases and J by 5 bases, with 8 bases of the junction left unmatched. Germline V gene data show CDR1 as ENHRY and CDR2 as SYGVKD. CDR3 size: 15 residues. As DNA, the CDR3 is TGTGCCATCAGTCCCCAAGCGGGGGAGAACAATGAGCAGTTCTTC. Protein: CAISPQAGENNEQFF.

This chain connects TRBV19 to TRBJ2-5; 7 nucleotides align to TRBD1. This CDR3 region has 14 residues. Losses at the gene ends were 5 bases for V and 5 bases for J; bases not matched to a gene: 8. CDR1 LNHDA and CDR2 SQIVND come from the germline V gene (reference sequence). As DNA, the CDR3 is TGTGCCAGTAGTCAGAGTCAGGGACAGGAGACCCAGTACTTC. Translating gives CASSQSQGQETQYF.

The chain joins TRBV29-1 to TRBJ1-1, with no clear D. Germline V gene lookup returns CDR1 SQVTM and CDR2 ANQGSEA. Trimming cost V 6 bases and J 0 bases, with 17 bases left between them. The CDR3 covers 15 residues. CDR3 loop: CSVRGRVSMNTEAFF. The CDR3, as DNA: TGCAGCGTCCGAGGGAGAGTCAGTATGAACACTGAAGCTTTCTTT. Complete variable domain (other parts from reference TRBV29-1 and TRBJ1-1): SAVISQKPSRDICQRGTSLTIQCQVDSQVTMMFWYRQQPGQSLTLIATANQGSEATYESGFVIDKFPISRPNLTFSTLTVSNMSPEDSSIYLCSVRGRVSMNTEAFFGQGTRLTVV.

This clone is a singleton in its sample. V and J are TRBV15 and TRBJ1-2; 9 bases line up with TRBD1. This CDR3 has 15 amino acids. Unmatched junction bases numbered 7, after V lost 1 base and J lost 7 bases. Germline CDR1 is LNHNV and CDR2 is YYDKDF (reference sequence). The CDR3 DNA sequence: TGTGCCACCAGCAGAGTGTTGGGACAGGGAGGTGGCTACACCTTC. Its translation: CATSRVLGQGGGYTF.

This clone showed up just once. J is TRBJ1-2 and V is TRBV10-3, with D perhaps matching TRBD1 (5 bases). Trimming left V 7 bases short and J 6 bases short, with 15 bases between. CDR3 size: 13 residues. Per germline, CDR1 ENHRY and CDR2 SYGVKD. The CDR3 DNA reads TGTGCCATCACCGCCCGTTTACAGGATGGCTACACCTTC. Protein product: CAITARLQDGYTF.

In its sample, this clone was seen once. The gene calls are TRBV5-1 and TRBJ1-1; D uncertain. Trimming took off 1 base at V and 5 bases at J, with 15 bases between the two ends. The CDR3 loop spans 15 amino acids. Germline V gene lookup returns CDR1 SGHRS and CDR2 YFSETQ. DNA for the CDR3: TGCGCCAGCAGCTTGAGCTCTTCGGGGAGTACTGAAGCTTTCTTT. Translating it yields CASSLSSSGSTEAFF. Full variable domain (outside the CDR3, taken from reference TRBV5-1 and TRBJ1-1): KAGVTQTPRYLIKTRGQQVTLSCSPISGHRSVSWYQQTPGQGLQFLFEYFSETQRNKGNFPGRFSGRQFSNSRSEMNVSTLELGDSALYLCASSLSSSGSTEAFFGQGTRLTVV.

The chain recombines TRBV7-2 with TRBJ1-1; no definite D call. V lost 1 base and J 3 bases, leaving 9 bases between the germline ends. The length of the CDR3 is 14 residues. CDR1 and CDR2 from the germline V gene are SGHTA and FQGNSA. The CDR3 coding sequence is TGTGCCAGCAGCTTAGTTGCGCGGGACACTGAAGCTTTCTTT. This translates into CASSLVARDTEAFF.

The chain carries TRBV6-1 and TRBJ2-2; D ambiguous. Germline V gene lookup returns CDR1 MNHNS and CDR2 SASEGT. CDR3 length equals 13 residues. V was pared by 4 bases and J by 6 bases, with 9 bases between. The CDR3 DNA reads as TGTGCCAGCAGTGCTCGGTCCGCCGGGGAGCTGTTTTTT. As protein: CASSARSAGELFF.

For the CDR3, the DNA is TGTGCCAGCAGTGAAGCGGCGGCGAACAACGAGCAGTACTTC. Translating it yields CASSEAAANNEQYF. The chain carries TRBV6-1 and TRBJ2-7; no definite D call. Germline CDR1 is MNHNS and CDR2 is SASEGT. This CDR3 comprises 14 residues. Trimming cost V 0 bases and J 5 bases, with 11 bases left between them.

The chain carries TRBV6-6 and TRBJ2-5; D gene uncertain. Germline CDR1 is MNHNY and CDR2 is SVGAGI (reference sequence). The CDR3 sequence is 14 residues long. V dropped 0 bases and J dropped 1 base, with 6 bases sitting between them. CDR3 amino acids: CASSYSAVQETQYF. Here the CDR3 DNA reads TGTGCCAGCAGTTACTCGGCTGTCCAAGAGACCCAGTACTTC.

V usage is TRBV7-9 and J usage is TRBJ2-7; unclear D gene. The germline CDR1 and CDR2 sequences are SEHNR and FQNEAQ (reference sequence). Trimming left V 5 bases short and J 1 base short, with 6 bases between. This CDR3 comprises 12 residues. DNA of the CDR3: TGTGCCAGCAGCGTCGAGTCCTACGAGCAGTACTTC. The encoded protein is CASSVESYEQYF. The variable domain in full, with the rest retrieved from reference TRBV7-9 and TRBJ2-7, is DTGVSQNPRHKITKRGQNVTFRCDPISEHNRLYWYRQTLGQGPEFLTYFQNEAQLEKSRLLSDRFSAERPKGSFSTLEIQRTEQGDSAMYLCASSVESYEQYFGPGTRLTVT.

The rearrangement joins TRBV9 to TRBJ2-2; 7 nucleotides align to TRBD1. The CDR3 runs 16 residues. V lost 0 bases, J lost 4 bases, and 6 bases stayed unmatched. Germline V gives CDR1 SGDLS, CDR2 YYNGEE. The CDR3 sequence: CASSVDTGAATGELFF. CDR3 nucleotides: TGTGCCAGCAGCGTAGACACAGGGGCCGCCACCGGGGAGCTGTTTTTT.

This chain uses TRBV5-1 with TRBJ1-2, with 10 bases that match TRBD1. Germline loops: CDR1 SGHRS, CDR2 YFSETQ. Trimming removed 5 bases from V and 6 bases from J; junction bases left unmatched: 7. The CDR3 extends over 14 amino acids. CDR3 residues: CASRGTGVTDGYTF. CDR3 DNA sequence: TGCGCCAGCAGGGGGACAGGGGTGACGGATGGCTACACCTTC.

The chain uses TRBV7-9 and TRBJ1-2; D unresolved. The CDR3 sequence is 16 residues long. The germline V gene encodes CDR1 SEHNR and CDR2 FQNEAQ (reference sequence). Trimming stripped 2 bases from V and 6 bases from J, with 19 bases between. The CDR3 loop reads CASSLSLARLSHGYTF. CDR3 nucleotides: TGTGCCAGCAGCTTATCCCTCGCCAGGTTGTCCCATGGCTACACCTTC. The full variable domain, its missing parts supplied by reference TRBV7-9 and TRBJ1-2, is DTGVSQNPRHKITKRGQNVTFRCDPISEHNRLYWYRQTLGQGPEFLTYFQNEAQLEKSRLLSDRFSAERPKGSFSTLEIQRTEQGDSAMYLCASSLSLARLSHGYTFGSGTRLTVV.

The chain carries TRBV7-6 and TRBJ1-1; 8 bases agree with TRBD1. The CDR3 is made up of 15 amino acids. V gave up 2 bases and J gave up 1 base; unmatched junction bases: 3. Looked up from germline, CDR1 is SGHVS and CDR2 is FNYEAQ. This chain's CDR3 is CASSLTGQANTEAFF. CDR3 DNA sequence: TGTGCCAGCAGCTTAACGGGACAGGCGAACACTGAAGCTTTCTTT.

The chain links TRBV10-3 to TRBJ1-2, with D unclear. Germline V lookup: CDR1 ENHRY, CDR2 SYGVKD. Trimming removed 9 bases at V and 6 bases at J, with 14 bases between. The CDR3 covers 12 residues. CDR3 coding DNA: TGTGCCATTCGGACGGAGGGCCATGGCTACACCTTC. Amino acids: CAIRTEGHGYTF.

This clone was detected only once. This chain connects TRBV5-4 to TRBJ1-2, with 10 bases identical to TRBD1. Germline V lookup: CDR1 SGHNT, CDR2 YYREEE (reference sequence). The CDR3 is made up of 17 amino acids. Germline trimming cut 4 bases from V and 8 bases from J; bases unmatched to any gene: 17. CDR3 in DNA: TGTGCCAGCAGCCCGGGACAGGGGAGTACTATTGTGAGGGGCTACACCTTC. It codes for CASSPGQGSTIVRGYTF.

The V gene is TRBV15, the J gene TRBJ2-1; D may be TRBD1 (7 bases). The CDR3 is 16 amino acids. Germline V CDR1 and CDR2: LNHNV, YYDKDF (reference sequence). V was trimmed by 5 bases and J by 10 bases, leaving 24 bases between them. CDR3 DNA: TGTGCCACCAGCGAAAGACAGGGTGGGCGGAGGGGAGAGCAGTTCTTC. Translated, it gives CATSERQGGRRGEQFF.

In the case of this clone: The conserved closing phenylalanine or tryptophan is absent in this CDR3, likely reflecting a read error. The limits of the CDR3 on the DNA are not certain, so only TCRdb's listed CDR3 is given. This rearrangement joins TRBV6-5 to TRBJ2-3; the table gives TRBD2 as D, unverified against the DNA. CDR1 is MNHEY, CDR2 SVGAGI, per germline. The CDR3 is 11 residues long, counting both termini. The chain's CDR3 is CASSFSGGASC.

The chain uses TRBV27 and TRBJ1-6; no reliable D call. The CDR3 has 16 residues. Trimming pared 7 bases from V and 1 base from J, leaving 14 bases between. The germline V gene encodes CDR1 MNHEY and CDR2 SMNVEV (reference sequence). The CDR3 loop is CASTEGAGSYNSPLHF. CDR3 DNA sequence: TGTGCCAGCACCGAGGGTGCGGGGTCCTATAATTCACCCCTCCACTTT.

The rearrangement links TRBV5-1 to TRBJ1-1, with 10 positions matching TRBD1. The length of the CDR3 is 14 residues. V lost 4 bases, J lost 4 bases, and 4 bases stayed unmatched. Germline V CDR1 and CDR2: SGHRS, YFSETQ. The CDR3, as DNA: TGCGCCAGCAGCCCGGACAGGGGGGGCACTGAAGCTTTCTTT. Its protein product is CASSPDRGGTEAFF.